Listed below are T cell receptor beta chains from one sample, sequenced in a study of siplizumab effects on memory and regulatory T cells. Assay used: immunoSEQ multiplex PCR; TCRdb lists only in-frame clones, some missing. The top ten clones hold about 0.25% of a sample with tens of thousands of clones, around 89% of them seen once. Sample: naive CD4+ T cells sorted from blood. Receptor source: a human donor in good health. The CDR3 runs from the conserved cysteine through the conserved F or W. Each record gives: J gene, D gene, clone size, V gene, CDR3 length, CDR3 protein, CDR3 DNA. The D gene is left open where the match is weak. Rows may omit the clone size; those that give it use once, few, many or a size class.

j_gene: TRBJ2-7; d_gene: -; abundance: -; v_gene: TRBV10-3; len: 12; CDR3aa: CAISESAIEQYF; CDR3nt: TGTGCCATCAGTGAGTCTGCGATTGAGCAGTACTTC
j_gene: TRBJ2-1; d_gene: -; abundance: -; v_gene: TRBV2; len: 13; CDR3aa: CATQGLQGGEQFF; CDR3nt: TGTGCCACTCAGGGTTTACAGGGAGGTGAGCAGTTCTTC
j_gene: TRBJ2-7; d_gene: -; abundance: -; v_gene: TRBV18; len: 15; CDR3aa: CASSTGGGRPYEQYF; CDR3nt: TGTGCCAGCTCTACCGGTGGGGGGAGGCCCTACGAGCAGTACTTC
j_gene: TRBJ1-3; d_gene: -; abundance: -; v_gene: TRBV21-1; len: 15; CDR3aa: CANSTPGEAGNTIYF; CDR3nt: TGTGCAAACTCGACCCCGGGTGAGGCTGGAAACACCATATATTTT
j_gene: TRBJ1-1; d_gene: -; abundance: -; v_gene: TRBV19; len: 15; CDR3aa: CASSISPDPGTEAFF; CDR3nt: TGTGCCAGTAGTATTTCCCCAGACCCGGGCACTGAAGCTTTCTTT
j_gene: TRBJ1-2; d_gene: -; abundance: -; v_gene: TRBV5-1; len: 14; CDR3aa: CASSLSQANYGYTF; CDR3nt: TGCGCCAGCAGCTTGTCACAAGCTAACTATGGCTACACCTTC
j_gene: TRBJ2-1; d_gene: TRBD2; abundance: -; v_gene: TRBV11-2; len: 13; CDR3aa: CASSLDGGNEQFF; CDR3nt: TGTGCCAGCAGCTTAGACGGGGGGAATGAGCAGTTCTTC
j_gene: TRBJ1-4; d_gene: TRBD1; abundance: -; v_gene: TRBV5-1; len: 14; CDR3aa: CASSLGQANEKLFF; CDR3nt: TGCGCCAGCAGCCTCGGACAGGCGAATGAAAAACTGTTTTTT
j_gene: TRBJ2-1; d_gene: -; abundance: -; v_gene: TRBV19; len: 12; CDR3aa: CASSIGGYEQFF; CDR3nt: TGTGCCAGTAGTATCGGTGGCTATGAGCAGTTCTTC
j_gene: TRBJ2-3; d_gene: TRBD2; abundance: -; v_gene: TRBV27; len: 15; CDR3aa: CASSPYGRDTDTQYF; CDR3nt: TGTGCCAGCAGTCCCTACGGGAGGGACACAGATACGCAGTATTTT
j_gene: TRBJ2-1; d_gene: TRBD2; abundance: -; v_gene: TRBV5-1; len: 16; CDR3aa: CASSPETSGRAREQFF; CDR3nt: TGCGCCAGCAGCCCGGAGACTAGCGGGAGGGCTCGAGAGCAGTTCTTC
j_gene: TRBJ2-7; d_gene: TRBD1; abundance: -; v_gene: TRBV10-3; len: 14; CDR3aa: CAITRDRTYYEQYF; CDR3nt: TGTGCCATCACTAGGGACAGGACTTACTACGAGCAGTACTTC
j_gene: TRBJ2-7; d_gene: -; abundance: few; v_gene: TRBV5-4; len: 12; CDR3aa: CASSPSSYEQYF; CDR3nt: TGTGCCAGCAGCCCCTCCTCCTACGAGCAGTACTTC
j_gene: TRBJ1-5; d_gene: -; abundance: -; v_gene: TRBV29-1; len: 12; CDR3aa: CSVGGDNQPQHF; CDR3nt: TGCAGCGTTGGGGGGGACAATCAGCCCCAGCATTTT
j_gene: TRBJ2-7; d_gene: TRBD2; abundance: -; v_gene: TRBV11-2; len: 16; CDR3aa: CASSSRPGLAGDEQYF; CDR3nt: TGTGCCAGCAGCTCCCGACCGGGACTAGCGGGAGATGAGCAGTACTTC
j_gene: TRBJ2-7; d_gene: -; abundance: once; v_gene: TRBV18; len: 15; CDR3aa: CASSPGSGTTYEQYF; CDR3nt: TGTGCCAGCTCACCCGGCTCCGGGACAACATACGAGCAGTACTTC
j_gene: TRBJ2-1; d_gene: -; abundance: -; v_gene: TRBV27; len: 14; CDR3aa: CASSLEGWYNEQFF; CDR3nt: TGTGCCAGCAGTTTAGAAGGGTGGTACAATGAGCAGTTCTTC
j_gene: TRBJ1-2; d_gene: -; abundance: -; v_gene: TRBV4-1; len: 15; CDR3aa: CASSQGRGQPYGYTF; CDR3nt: TGCGCCAGCAGCCAAGGGAGAGGACAGCCTTATGGCTACACCTTC
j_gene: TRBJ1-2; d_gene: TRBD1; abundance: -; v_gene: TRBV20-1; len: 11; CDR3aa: CSVNRGLGYTF; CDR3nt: TGCAGTGTCAACAGGGGCCTTGGCTACACCTTC
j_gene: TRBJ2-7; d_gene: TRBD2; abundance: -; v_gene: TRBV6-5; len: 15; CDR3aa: CASAVQAGRENEQYF; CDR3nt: TGTGCCAGCGCGGTACAGGCGGGGCGGGAGAACGAGCAGTACTTC
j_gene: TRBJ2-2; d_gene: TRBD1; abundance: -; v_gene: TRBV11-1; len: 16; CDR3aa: CASSFNRGLITGELFF; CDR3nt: TGTGCCAGCAGCTTTAACAGGGGGCTCATCACCGGGGAGCTGTTTTTT
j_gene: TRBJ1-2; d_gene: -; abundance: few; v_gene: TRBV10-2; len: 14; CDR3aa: CASSEWVTNYGYTF; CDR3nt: TGCGCCAGCAGTGAATGGGTTACTAACTATGGCTACACCTTC
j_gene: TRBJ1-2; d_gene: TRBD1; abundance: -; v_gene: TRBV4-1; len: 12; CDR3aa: CASSQSWGQIQF; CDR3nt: TGCGCCAGCAGCCAGAGTTGGGGACAGATACAATTC
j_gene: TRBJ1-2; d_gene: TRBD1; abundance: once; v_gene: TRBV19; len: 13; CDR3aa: CASSLGQIYGYTF; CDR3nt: TGTGCCAGTAGTCTGGGACAGATCTATGGCTACACCTTC
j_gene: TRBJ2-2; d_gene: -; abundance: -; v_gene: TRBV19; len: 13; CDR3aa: CASGTPNTGELFF; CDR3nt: TGTGCCAGCGGGACCCCGAACACCGGGGAGCTGTTTTTT
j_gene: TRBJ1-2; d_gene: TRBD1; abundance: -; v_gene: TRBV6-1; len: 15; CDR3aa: CASLQGAYANYGYTF; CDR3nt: TGTGCCAGTCTACAGGGGGCCTATGCTAACTATGGCTACACCTTC
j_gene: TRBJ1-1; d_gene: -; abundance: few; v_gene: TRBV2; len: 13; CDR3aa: CASSVQGGTEAFF; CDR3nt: TGTGCCAGCAGTGTGCAGGGTGGTACTGAAGCTTTCTTT
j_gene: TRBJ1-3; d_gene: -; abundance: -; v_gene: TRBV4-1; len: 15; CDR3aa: CASSQSEPWGNTIYF; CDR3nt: TGCGCCAGCAGCCAATCGGAACCTTGGGGAAACACCATATATTTT
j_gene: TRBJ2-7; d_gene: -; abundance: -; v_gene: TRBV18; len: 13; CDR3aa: CASSPLDSYEQYF; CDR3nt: TGTGCCAGCTCACCACTGGACTCCTACGAGCAGTACTTC